This entry describes one TCR beta chain. As yet, its antigen is unknown. This sample stems from a study of cytomegalovirus exposure and HLA in healthy donors. Study information: An analysis done earlier identified 120 million or so unique TCR beta sequences from roughly 190 million T cells.

The PCR had 60 Vbeta and 13 Jbeta primers. Repertoires were generated with immunoSEQ multiplex PCR, while TCRdb's copy carries only in-frame clones and drops some. The sample has 150,000 to 200,000 clones; approximately 80% are singletons. Study findings and constraints: An apparent linkage of common viral pathogens to several of the most significant clusters emerged in a later analysis. Most of the TCR beta V segments (in an earlier analysis) were productive either about 87% or about 30% of the time.

This CDR3 contains 21 residues. The V end lost 5 bases, the J end lost 10 bases, and 36 bases lay between the germline ends. Looked up from germline, CDR1 is LNHNV and CDR2 is YYDKDF (reference sequence). V gene TRBV15 combines with J gene TRBJ1-6, with a weak D call TRBD1 (5 bases). The sequence derives from a woman aged 50 to 65 in good health and CMV-seropositive. Source material: PBMCs. The CDR3 here is CATSWAPSRRTWAPLLSPLHF. In DNA, the CDR3 is TGTGCCACCAGCTGGGCACCCAGCAGACGGACATGGGCCCCTCTTCTGTCACCCCTCCACTTT.